This TCR beta chain was sequenced for a study of blood T cell repertoires in COVID-19. Turning to the study itself: Spain, Italy and the United States supplied samples that represented acute and convalescent COVID-19.

The study drew participants aged roughly 18 to 95 years from 20 to 30 US areas. The germline CDR1 and CDR2 sequences are SGDLS and YYNGEE. This CDR3 has 17 residues. The ends lost 0 bases at V and 2 bases at J; junction bases unmatched: 9. Here immunoSEQ multiplex PCR was the method, and the copy in TCRdb shows in-frame clones only, minus some. The data contain around 180,000 clones, more than 80% of them singletons. The sequencing input was PBMCs or T cells enriched from blood (not recorded which). The clonotype was recovered from a man aged 50 to 59 who had recovered from COVID-19. This chain links TRBV9 with TRBJ2-3, with 7 bases identical to TRBD2. CDR3 DNA sequence: TGTGCCAGCAGCGTAGCTACGTTAGCGGGTTCCACAGATACGCAGTATTTT. Translating it yields CASSVATLAGSTDTQYF.